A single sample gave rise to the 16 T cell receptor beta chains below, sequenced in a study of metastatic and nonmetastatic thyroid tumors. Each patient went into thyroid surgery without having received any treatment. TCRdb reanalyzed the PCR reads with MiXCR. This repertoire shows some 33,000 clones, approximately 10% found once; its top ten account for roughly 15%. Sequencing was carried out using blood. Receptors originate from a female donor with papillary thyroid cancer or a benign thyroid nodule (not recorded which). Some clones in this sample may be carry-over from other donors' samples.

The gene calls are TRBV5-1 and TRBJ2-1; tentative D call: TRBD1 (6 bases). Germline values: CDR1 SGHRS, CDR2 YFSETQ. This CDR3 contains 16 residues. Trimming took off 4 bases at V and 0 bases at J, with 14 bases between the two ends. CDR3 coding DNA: TGCGCCAGCAGCGCCCGACAGGCGAGCTCCTACAATGAGCAGTTCTTC. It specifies CASSARQASSYNEQFF.

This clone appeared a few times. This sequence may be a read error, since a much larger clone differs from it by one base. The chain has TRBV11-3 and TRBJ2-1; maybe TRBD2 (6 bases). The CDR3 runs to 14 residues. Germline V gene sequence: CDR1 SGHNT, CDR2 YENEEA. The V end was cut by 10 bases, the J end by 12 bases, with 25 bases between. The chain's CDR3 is CATHFPGAEHGQFF. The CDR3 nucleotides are TGTGCCACTCACTTTCCGGGAGCCGAGCATGGGCAGTTCTTC.

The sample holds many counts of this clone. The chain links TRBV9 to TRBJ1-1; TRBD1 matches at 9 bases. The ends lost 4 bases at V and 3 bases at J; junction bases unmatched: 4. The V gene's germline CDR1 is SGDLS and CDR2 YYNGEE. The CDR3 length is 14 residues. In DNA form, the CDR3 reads TGTGCCAGCAGCCCAAGGACAGGGGACACTGAAGCTTTCTTT. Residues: CASSPRTGDTEAFF.

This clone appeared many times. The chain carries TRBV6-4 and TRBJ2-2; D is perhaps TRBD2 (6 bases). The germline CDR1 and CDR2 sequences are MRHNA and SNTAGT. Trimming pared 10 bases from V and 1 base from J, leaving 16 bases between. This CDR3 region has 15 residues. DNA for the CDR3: TGTGCCATCTACAGGAGGGCAGTGAACACCGGGGAGCTGTTTTTT. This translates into CAIYRRAVNTGELFF.

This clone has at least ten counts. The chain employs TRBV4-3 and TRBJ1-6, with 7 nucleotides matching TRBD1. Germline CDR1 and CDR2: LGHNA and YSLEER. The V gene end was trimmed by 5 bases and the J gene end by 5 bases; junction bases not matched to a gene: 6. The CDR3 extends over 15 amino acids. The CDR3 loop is CASSLDRRDNSPLHF. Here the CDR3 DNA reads TGCGCCAGCAGCTTGGACAGGAGAGATAATTCACCCCTCCACTTT.

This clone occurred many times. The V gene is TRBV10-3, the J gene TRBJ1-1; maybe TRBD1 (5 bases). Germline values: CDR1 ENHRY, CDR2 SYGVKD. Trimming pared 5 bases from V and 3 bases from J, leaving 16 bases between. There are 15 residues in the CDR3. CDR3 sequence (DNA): TGTGCCATCAGTCGACAGTCACACACCGACACTGAAGCTTTCTTT. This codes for CAISRQSHTDTEAFF.

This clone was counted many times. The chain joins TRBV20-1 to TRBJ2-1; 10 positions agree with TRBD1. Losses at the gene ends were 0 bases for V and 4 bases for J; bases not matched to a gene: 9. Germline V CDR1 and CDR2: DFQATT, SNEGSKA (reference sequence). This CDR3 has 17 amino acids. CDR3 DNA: TGCAGTGCTAGAGAGACGCCGGGACAGGGGAAATACAATGAGCAGTTCTTC. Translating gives CSARETPGQGKYNEQFF.

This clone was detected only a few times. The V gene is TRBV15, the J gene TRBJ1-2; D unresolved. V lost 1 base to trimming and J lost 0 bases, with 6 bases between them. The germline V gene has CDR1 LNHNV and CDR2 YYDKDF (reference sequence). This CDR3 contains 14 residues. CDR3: CATSRVEANYGYTF. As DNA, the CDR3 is TGTGCCACCAGCAGAGTAGAAGCTAACTATGGCTACACCTTC.

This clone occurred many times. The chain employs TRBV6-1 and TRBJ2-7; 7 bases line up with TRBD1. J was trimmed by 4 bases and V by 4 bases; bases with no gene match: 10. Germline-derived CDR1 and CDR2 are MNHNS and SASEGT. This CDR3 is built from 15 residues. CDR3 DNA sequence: TGTGCCAGCAGTGTCCCGACAGGGAACCGTTACGAGCAGTACTTC. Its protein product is CASSVPTGNRYEQYF.

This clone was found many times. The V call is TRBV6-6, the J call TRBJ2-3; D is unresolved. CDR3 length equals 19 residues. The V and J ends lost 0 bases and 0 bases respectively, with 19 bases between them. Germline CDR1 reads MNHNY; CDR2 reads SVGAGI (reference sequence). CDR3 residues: CASSYSIYRSNPSTDTQYF. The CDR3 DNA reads TGTGCCAGCAGTTACTCTATATATAGGTCGAATCCTAGCACAGATACGCAGTATTTT.

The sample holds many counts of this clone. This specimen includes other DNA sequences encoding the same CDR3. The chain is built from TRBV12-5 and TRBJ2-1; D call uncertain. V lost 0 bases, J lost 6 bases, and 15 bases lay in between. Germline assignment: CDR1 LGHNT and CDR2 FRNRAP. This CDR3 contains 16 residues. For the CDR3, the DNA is TGTGCTAGTGGTTTGGTACCGGACCCCGAAAGCAATGAGCAGTTCTTC. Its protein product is CASGLVPDPESNEQFF.

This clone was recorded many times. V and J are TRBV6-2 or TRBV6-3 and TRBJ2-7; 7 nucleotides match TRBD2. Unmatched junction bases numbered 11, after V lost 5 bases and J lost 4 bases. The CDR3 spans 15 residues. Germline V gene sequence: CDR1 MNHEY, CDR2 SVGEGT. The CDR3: CASSDRGRGWYEQYF. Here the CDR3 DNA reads TGTGCCAGCAGTGATCGAGGGAGGGGATGGTACGAGCAGTACTTC.

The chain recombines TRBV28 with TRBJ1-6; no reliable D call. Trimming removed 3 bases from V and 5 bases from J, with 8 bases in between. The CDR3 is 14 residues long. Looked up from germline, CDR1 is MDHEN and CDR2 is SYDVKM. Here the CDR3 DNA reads TGTGCCAGCAGTTTCGGAGGTGATAATTCACCCCTCCACTTT. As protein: CASSFGGDNSPLHF.

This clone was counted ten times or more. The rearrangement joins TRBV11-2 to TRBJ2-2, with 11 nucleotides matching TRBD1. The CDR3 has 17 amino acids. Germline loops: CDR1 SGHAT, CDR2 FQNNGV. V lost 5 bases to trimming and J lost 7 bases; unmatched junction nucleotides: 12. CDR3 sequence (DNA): TGTGCCAGCAGCCCACAGGGCGGACAGGGGGCTGGCGGGGAGCTGTTTTTT. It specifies CASSPQGGQGAGGELFF. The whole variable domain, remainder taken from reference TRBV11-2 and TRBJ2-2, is EAGVAQSPRYKIIEKRQSVAFWCNPISGHATLYWYQQILGQGPKLLIQFQNNGVVDDSQLPKDRFSAERLKGVDSTLKIQPAKLEDSAVYLCASSPQGGQGAGGELFFGEGSRLTVL.

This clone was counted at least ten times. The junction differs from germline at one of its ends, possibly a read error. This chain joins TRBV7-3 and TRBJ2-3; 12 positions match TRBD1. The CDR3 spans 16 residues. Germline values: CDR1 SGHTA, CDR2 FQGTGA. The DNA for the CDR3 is TGTGCCAGCAGCTCTCGCGGGACAGGGGGCACAGATGCGCAGTATTTT. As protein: CASSSRGTGGTDAQYF. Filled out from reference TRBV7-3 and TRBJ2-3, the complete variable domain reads GAGVSQTPSNKVTEKGKYVELRCDPISGHTALYWYRQSLGQGPEFLIYFQGTGAADDSGLPNDRFFAVRPEGSVSTLKIQRTERGDSAVYLCASSSRGTGGTDAQYFGPGTRLTVL.

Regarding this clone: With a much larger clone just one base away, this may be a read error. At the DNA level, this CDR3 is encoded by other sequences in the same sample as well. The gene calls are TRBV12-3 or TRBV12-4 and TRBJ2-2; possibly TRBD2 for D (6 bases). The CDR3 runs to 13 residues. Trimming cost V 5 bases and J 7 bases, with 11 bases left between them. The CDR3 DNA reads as TGTGCCAGCAGTCGAACTAGCCACGGGGAGCTGTTTTTT. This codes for CASSRTSHGELFF.